The T cell receptor beta chain under discussion was sequenced for a study of sequential checkpoint blockade in melanoma. Study in general: First-line arms were nivolumab then ipilimumab, or the reverse, randomized 1:1. Both treatment sequences were followed by maintenance nivolumab.

V shed 3 bases and J shed 2 bases, with 7 bases lying between them. The CDR3 loop spans 13 amino acids. The V gene's germline CDR1 is SNHLY and CDR2 FYNNEI. Specified treatment: randomized to nivolumab then ipilimumab (arm A) or the reverse (arm B). PBMC sorting kept live CD3+CD8+ cells without CD19 or CD56. The data were produced by immunoSEQ multiplex PCR, yet TCRdb's version contains in-frame clones alone and is incomplete. Among more than 25,000 clones listed, 70% to 90% were seen once. This clone was picked up one time. V is TRBV2 and J is TRBJ2-5; the D is unclear. The TCR comes from a human donor with melanoma. The sample in question was CD8+ T cells sorted from blood (inferred from file names), obtained from a patient given nivolumab and ipilimumab in sequence. The CDR3 loop reads CASSDGPQETQYF. The DNA for the CDR3 is TGTGCCAGCAGTGATGGGCCACAAGAGACCCAGTACTTC. Supplemented by reference TRBV2 and TRBJ2-5, the full variable domain reads EPEVTQTPSHQVTQMGQEVILRCVPISNHLYFYWYRQILGQKVEFLVSFYNNEISEKSEIFDDQFSVERPDGSNFTLKIRSTKLEDSAMYFCASSDGPQETQYFGPGTRLLVL.